This TCR beta chain is drawn from a study of blood T cells in healthy people across ages. Primers used in a second PCR of roughly 6 to 11 cycles were a sample-barcoded 5' primer and a J-beta primer mix. Each cDNA molecule was tagged by a template-switch adaptor that had 12 random nucleotides. TCRdb fed the 5' RACE reads into MiXCR, producing one record per CDR3 protein. Counted here are around 1,600,000 distinct CDR3 sequences, roughly 43% occurring once; the ten biggest clones make up roughly 3.7%. Points from the study as a whole: More naive CD4+ cells and higher diversity were found in long-lived than in aged donors. Unsorted PBMC input precluded a conclusive naive versus antigen-experienced comparison. The study regarded diversity estimates from one million T cells as underestimates.

Trimming shortened V by 0 bases and J by 0 bases, and 9 bases separated the two germline ends. CDR3 length: 16 amino acids. CDR1 is SGDLS and CDR2 is YYNGEE in the germline V gene. Of note for this clonotype: Its antigen is still unknown.

This rearrangement joins TRBV9 to TRBJ1-4; D gene unclear. The clonotype comes from a woman aged 18-29 years in good health. The material sequenced was blood. CDR3 residues: CASSVDKGPTNEKLFF. The CDR3, as DNA: TGTGCCAGCAGCGTAGATAAGGGTCCAACTAATGAAAAACTGTTTTTT.